This T cell receptor (beta chain) was recorded in a study of identifying expanded T cells in peripheral blood. Some clones are missing from TCRdb's copy, which holds only in-frame ones; the method was immunoSEQ multiplex PCR. The data contain some 93,000 clones, roughly 86% of them singletons. A word on this clone: Its cognate antigen is unknown.

Study-wide results and limits: Differentially abundant clones: around 1.2 between replicates, around 16 at roughly 2 weeks, 19 to 20 at four.

The clonotype was recovered from a person between 18 and 69 years old in good health. Material for sequencing was blood.

The CDR3 DNA is TGTGCCAGCAGAAAAGGGCCCATCCCCTACGAGCAGTACTTC. It encodes CASRKGPIPYEQYF. The chain links TRBV11-2 to TRBJ2-7, with no clear D. V was clipped by 6 bases and J by 2 bases, with 14 bases between them. The CDR3 runs to 14 residues. The V gene's germline CDR1 is SGHAT and CDR2 FQNNGV.